Following are 2 T cell receptor beta chains from one sample sequenced in a study of molecular identifiers for immune sequencing clone quantification. TCRdb used MiXCR to reprocess the PCR reads, holding one entry per CDR3 protein. In the table there are 68,000 or so distinct CDR3 sequences, roughly 17% of which are singletons. Input material: naive CD8+ T cells from blood, with Jurkat cell RNA spiked in. Subset denoted: FACS-sorted CD8+CD4-CCR7+CD45RA+ naive T cells. The source is a human donor in good health. Some libraries in this study had Jurkat cell RNA spiked in.

CDR3: CATSRDLGHEQYF. The CDR3 nucleotides read TGTGCCACCAGCAGAGATCTGGGACACGAGCAGTACTTC. The rearrangement uses TRBV15 and TRBJ2-7, with D perhaps given as TRBD1 or TRBD2 (5 bases each). The CDR3 is made up of 13 amino acids. Trimming removed 0 bases from V and 5 bases from J, with 8 bases in between. Germline V lookup: CDR1 LNHNV, CDR2 YYDKDF (reference sequence).

This clonotype was picked up many times. V and J are TRBV27 and TRBJ2-7; D might be TRBD2 (5 bases). CDR3 length: 13 amino acids. The germline V and J ends were trimmed by 5 bases and 3 bases, with 11 bases remaining between them. Germline values: CDR1 MNHEY, CDR2 SMNVEV (reference sequence). CDR3 residues: CASSQSGSYEQYF. CDR3 nucleotides: TGTGCCAGCAGTCAGAGCGGAAGCTACGAGCAGTACTTC.